These T cell receptor beta chains were read from a single sample in a study of response to subunit inactivated influenza vaccine. MiXCR, applied by TCRdb to the RT-PCR reads, yields one record per CDR3 protein. The top ten clones hold about 10% of a sample with around 540,000 distinct CDR3 sequences, approximately 10% of them seen once. The sample consisted of PBMCs from blood, taken on the day of vaccination. The receptors originated from a man in his fifties who received an inactivated influenza vaccine. The CDR3 runs from the conserved cysteine through the conserved F or W. The D gene is left open where the match is weak. The size entry is marked missing in some rows and otherwise reads once, few, many or a size class.

d_call: -
clone_size: -
j_call: TRBJ2-7
v_call: TRBV10-1
cdr3_aa: CASSDWTHSYEQYF
cdr3_nt: TGCGCCAGCAGTGACTGGACACACTCCTACGAGCAGTACTTC

d_call: -
clone_size: -
j_call: TRBJ1-5
v_call: TRBV28
cdr3_aa: CASSFESGVWGQPQHF
cdr3_nt: TGTGCCAGCAGTTTTGAATCAGGTGTCTGGGGTCAGCCCCAGCATTTT

d_call: -
clone_size: -
j_call: TRBJ2-3
v_call: TRBV7-2
cdr3_aa: CASSLASGPDAQYF
cdr3_nt: TGTGCCAGCAGCTTAGCCTCAGGGCCCGACGCGCAGTATTTT

d_call: TRBD2
clone_size: -
j_call: TRBJ2-2
v_call: TRBV7-2
cdr3_aa: CASSLASLAGGGTGELFF
cdr3_nt: TGTGCCAGCAGCTTAGCGTCACTAGCGGGAGGGGGAACCGGGGAGCTGTTTTTT

d_call: -
clone_size: many
j_call: TRBJ2-2
v_call: TRBV6-6
cdr3_aa: CASRLSNTGELFF
cdr3_nt: TGTGCCAGCCGGCTCTCGAACACCGGGGAGCTGTTTTTT

d_call: TRBD2
clone_size: few
j_call: TRBJ2-7
v_call: TRBV11-1
cdr3_aa: CASSPSGLAGMYEQYF
cdr3_nt: TGTGCCAGCAGCCCTTCAGGACTAGCGGGAATGTACGAGCAGTACTTC

d_call: TRBD1
clone_size: -
j_call: TRBJ2-5
v_call: TRBV5-1
cdr3_aa: CASCTRQGAGTQYF
cdr3_nt: TGCGCCAGCTGCACCCGACAGGGGGCTGGGACCCAGTACTTC

d_call: -
clone_size: few
j_call: TRBJ2-4
v_call: TRBV28
cdr3_aa: CASNGGLDIQYF
cdr3_nt: TGTGCCAGCAATGGAGGACTGGACATTCAGTACTTC

d_call: -
clone_size: -
j_call: TRBJ1-1
v_call: TRBV30
cdr3_aa: CGGRRGTWVAGTEAFF
cdr3_nt: TGTGGCGGTAGGAGGGGGACCTGGGTTGCGGGCACTGAAGCTTTCTTT

d_call: -
clone_size: few
j_call: TRBJ2-1
v_call: TRBV29-1
cdr3_aa: CSALGGESSYNEQFF
cdr3_nt: TGCAGCGCCCTAGGGGGGGAGAGCTCCTACAATGAGCAGTTCTTC

d_call: -
clone_size: -
j_call: TRBJ1-4
v_call: TRBV18
cdr3_aa: CASSLRTSNEKLFF
cdr3_nt: TGTGCCAGCTCACTGCGGACGAGTAATGAAAAACTGTTTTTT

d_call: -
clone_size: few
j_call: TRBJ2-7
v_call: TRBV6-2/TRBV6-3
cdr3_aa: CASKTGGAHEQYF
cdr3_nt: TGTGCCAGCAAAACGGGCGGAGCCCACGAGCAGTACTTC

d_call: -
clone_size: -
j_call: TRBJ2-7
v_call: TRBV11-1
cdr3_aa: CASSYTGASTLFSYEQYF
cdr3_nt: TGTGCCAGCAGCTACACCGGGGCATCTACCTTATTTTCCTACGAGCAGTACTTC

d_call: -
clone_size: -
j_call: TRBJ1-1
v_call: TRBV24-1
cdr3_aa: CATSDSADTEAFF
cdr3_nt: TGTGCCACCAGTGATTCCGCGGACACTGAAGCTTTCTTT

d_call: TRBD1
clone_size: many
j_call: TRBJ1-5
v_call: TRBV18
cdr3_aa: CASSPDRMYQPQHF
cdr3_nt: TGTGCCAGCTCCCCGGACAGGATGTATCAGCCCCAGCATTTT

d_call: -
clone_size: few
j_call: TRBJ2-5
v_call: TRBV11-2
cdr3_aa: CASSLAAGRYGEETQYF
cdr3_nt: TGTGCCAGCAGCTTAGCTGCGGGACGGTATGGGGAAGAGACCCAGTACTTC

d_call: -
clone_size: -
j_call: TRBJ1-6
v_call: TRBV10-3
cdr3_aa: CAISVEQNSPLHF
cdr3_nt: TGTGCCATCAGTGTTGAGCAGAATTCACCCCTCCACTTT

d_call: -
clone_size: -
j_call: TRBJ2-1
v_call: TRBV5-1
cdr3_aa: CASTASGGVSSYNEQFF
cdr3_nt: TGCGCCAGCACGGCATCTGGCGGGGTTAGCTCCTACAATGAGCAGTTCTTC

d_call: -
clone_size: -
j_call: TRBJ1-6
v_call: TRBV18
cdr3_aa: CASSSQSYNSPLHF
cdr3_nt: TGTGCCAGCTCATCACAGTCCTATAATTCACCCCTCCACTTT

d_call: -
clone_size: -
j_call: TRBJ2-7
v_call: TRBV6-1
cdr3_aa: CASSRATGETYEQYF
cdr3_nt: TGTGCCAGCAGTAGAGCAACAGGCGAAACCTACGAGCAGTACTTC

d_call: TRBD2
clone_size: few
j_call: TRBJ2-7
v_call: TRBV7-2
cdr3_aa: CASSLLSGLAGFEEQYF
cdr3_nt: TGTGCCAGCAGCTTACTTTCGGGACTAGCGGGGTTTGAAGAGCAGTACTTC

d_call: -
clone_size: -
j_call: TRBJ2-7
v_call: TRBV29-1
cdr3_aa: CSVGERVVSYEQYF
cdr3_nt: TGCAGCGTTGGTGAGCGGGTGGTTTCCTACGAGCAGTACTTC

d_call: -
clone_size: few
j_call: TRBJ2-3
v_call: TRBV19
cdr3_aa: CASSNQGAPLGSTDTQYF
cdr3_nt: TGTGCCAGTAGTAACCAGGGAGCGCCCCTCGGTAGCACAGATACGCAGTATTTT

d_call: -
clone_size: -
j_call: TRBJ1-2
v_call: TRBV7-9
cdr3_aa: CASSLADFYGYTF
cdr3_nt: TGTGCCAGCAGCTTAGCAGATTTCTATGGCTACACCTTC

d_call: TRBD2
clone_size: many
j_call: TRBJ2-2
v_call: TRBV27
cdr3_aa: CASSSAPGGNTGELFF
cdr3_nt: TGTGCCAGCAGTTCAGCCCCGGGGGGGAACACCGGGGAGCTGTTTTTT

d_call: -
clone_size: -
j_call: TRBJ2-5
v_call: TRBV5-1
cdr3_aa: CASSLGQVFQETQYF
cdr3_nt: TGCGCCAGCAGCTTGGGACAGGTCTTCCAAGAGACCCAGTACTTC

d_call: -
clone_size: few
j_call: TRBJ2-5
v_call: TRBV27
cdr3_aa: CASSLLRAQETQYF
cdr3_nt: TGTGCCAGCAGTTTATTAAGAGCCCAAGAGACCCAGTACTTC

d_call: -
clone_size: many
j_call: TRBJ1-5
v_call: TRBV12-3/TRBV12-4
cdr3_aa: CASTWQNNQPQHF
cdr3_nt: TGTGCCAGCACTTGGCAGAACAATCAGCCCCAGCATTTT

d_call: -
clone_size: many
j_call: TRBJ2-7
v_call: TRBV6-5
cdr3_aa: CASSYRDASYEQYF
cdr3_nt: TGTGCCAGCAGTTACCGGGACGCCTCCTACGAGCAGTACTTC

d_call: -
clone_size: -
j_call: TRBJ2-1
v_call: TRBV4-2
cdr3_aa: CASIQDILYNEQFF
cdr3_nt: TGTGCCAGCATCCAAGATATACTTTACAATGAGCAGTTCTTC

d_call: -
clone_size: -
j_call: TRBJ2-1
v_call: TRBV29-1
cdr3_aa: CSVVQSYGRPTYNEQFF
cdr3_nt: TGCAGCGTTGTCCAATCTTACGGCAGGCCTACCTACAATGAGCAGTTCTTC

d_call: TRBD1
clone_size: few
j_call: TRBJ1-4
v_call: TRBV7-2
cdr3_aa: CASSTGAVKEKLFF
cdr3_nt: TGTGCCAGCAGCACAGGGGCCGTGAAAGAAAAACTGTTTTTT

d_call: -
clone_size: few
j_call: TRBJ2-7
v_call: TRBV29-1
cdr3_aa: CSVEESGLSAYEQYF
cdr3_nt: TGCAGCGTTGAAGAAAGCGGGTTGAGTGCCTACGAGCAGTACTTC

d_call: -
clone_size: few
j_call: TRBJ1-1
v_call: TRBV12-3/TRBV12-4
cdr3_aa: CASSKPSGLRNTEAFF
cdr3_nt: TGTGCCAGCAGTAAACCCTCGGGGCTGAGGAACACTGAAGCTTTCTTT

d_call: TRBD2
clone_size: many
j_call: TRBJ2-7
v_call: TRBV20-1
cdr3_aa: CSARDTAGDPKEQYF
cdr3_nt: TGCAGTGCTAGAGATACAGCGGGGGACCCTAAAGAGCAGTACTTC

d_call: -
clone_size: few
j_call: TRBJ1-4
v_call: TRBV4-3
cdr3_aa: CASSPEGRAEEKLFF
cdr3_nt: TGCGCCAGCAGCCCAGAAGGAAGGGCGGAGGAAAAACTGTTTTTT

d_call: TRBD2
clone_size: few
j_call: TRBJ2-5
v_call: TRBV10-3
cdr3_aa: CAISGTSFETQYF
cdr3_nt: TGTGCCATCAGTGGGACTAGCTTCGAGACCCAGTACTTC

d_call: -
clone_size: few
j_call: TRBJ1-3
v_call: TRBV18
cdr3_aa: CASSPASGIGNTIYF
cdr3_nt: TGTGCCAGCTCACCCGCTTCAGGGATTGGAAACACCATATATTTT

d_call: -
clone_size: -
j_call: TRBJ2-7
v_call: TRBV28
cdr3_aa: CASLPHSGNRRSGEQYF
cdr3_nt: TGTGCCAGTCTCCCTCATTCGGGTAACCGCCGGTCCGGCGAGCAGTACTTC

d_call: -
clone_size: many
j_call: TRBJ2-7
v_call: TRBV10-3
cdr3_aa: CAISTQQTYEQYF
cdr3_nt: TGTGCCATCAGTACACAACAAACCTACGAGCAGTACTTC

d_call: TRBD1
clone_size: -
j_call: TRBJ2-4
v_call: TRBV7-8
cdr3_aa: CASSSTGAQNIQYF
cdr3_nt: TGTGCCAGCAGCTCGACAGGGGCGCAAAACATTCAGTACTTC

d_call: -
clone_size: -
j_call: TRBJ2-7
v_call: TRBV29-1
cdr3_aa: CSVKGAREGDPYEQYF
cdr3_nt: TGCAGCGTCAAAGGGGCAAGGGAGGGGGATCCCTACGAGCAGTACTTC

d_call: -
clone_size: -
j_call: TRBJ2-7
v_call: TRBV5-1
cdr3_aa: CASSLGVRTDGAYEQYF
cdr3_nt: TGCGCCAGCAGCTTGGGAGTCCGCACGGACGGAGCCTACGAGCAGTACTTC

d_call: -
clone_size: few
j_call: TRBJ2-1
v_call: TRBV11-2
cdr3_aa: CASSFGRAEQFF
cdr3_nt: TGTGCCAGCAGCTTCGGCAGGGCTGAGCAGTTCTTC

d_call: -
clone_size: few
j_call: TRBJ1-4
v_call: TRBV7-9
cdr3_aa: CASSLFGGGNEKLFF
cdr3_nt: TGTGCCAGCAGCTTATTTGGCGGAGGCAATGAAAAACTGTTTTTT

d_call: -
clone_size: few
j_call: TRBJ1-1
v_call: TRBV15
cdr3_aa: CATSPVQGPTEAFF
cdr3_nt: TGTGCCACCAGCCCCGTACAGGGTCCCACTGAAGCTTTCTTT

d_call: -
clone_size: few
j_call: TRBJ2-3
v_call: TRBV28
cdr3_aa: CASSFGYLGDRGTDTQYF
cdr3_nt: TGTGCCAGCAGTTTTGGTTATTTGGGGGATCGAGGCACAGATACGCAGTATTTT

d_call: -
clone_size: few
j_call: TRBJ2-2
v_call: TRBV20-1
cdr3_aa: CSARVGSNTGELFF
cdr3_nt: TGCAGTGCTAGAGTGGGCTCGAACACCGGGGAGCTGTTTTTT

d_call: -
clone_size: few
j_call: TRBJ2-3
v_call: TRBV15
cdr3_aa: CATSRDGESTDTQYF
cdr3_nt: TGTGCCACCAGCAGAGATGGCGAGAGCACAGATACGCAGTATTTT

d_call: -
clone_size: -
j_call: TRBJ1-6
v_call: TRBV7-9
cdr3_aa: CASSLAGGWALHF
cdr3_nt: TGTGCCAGCAGCTTAGCGGGAGGGTGGGCCCTCCACTTT

d_call: TRBD2
clone_size: -
j_call: TRBJ2-1
v_call: TRBV12-3/TRBV12-4
cdr3_aa: CASSSSGSVRNEQFF
cdr3_nt: TGTGCCAGCAGTTCTAGCGGGAGTGTTAGAAATGAGCAGTTCTTC

d_call: -
clone_size: few
j_call: TRBJ2-3
v_call: TRBV5-1
cdr3_aa: CASGEDPTDTQYF
cdr3_nt: TGCGCCAGCGGGGAGGACCCCACAGATACGCAGTATTTT

d_call: -
clone_size: -
j_call: TRBJ2-7
v_call: TRBV18
cdr3_aa: CASSRIHGYEQYF
cdr3_nt: TGTGCCAGCTCACGCATACACGGCTACGAGCAGTACTTC